The clone carrying this T cell receptor (beta chain) was observed many times. Its antigen remains unknown. This entry belongs to a study of neurological immune-mediated disorders. Losses at the gene ends were 8 bases for V and 6 bases for J; bases not matched to a gene: 10. Germline lookup yields CDR1 WSHSY and CDR2 SAAADI. This CDR3 is 14 amino acids long. TCRdb redid the calling of the 5' RACE reads with MiXCR, one entry per CDR3 protein. In the table there are tens of thousands of distinct CDR3 sequences, 13% to 15% of which are singletons. The unsorted libraries were prepared from 2 million PBMCs (stored at -80 C). Whole-study results and caveats: Expanded clones shared no identical CDR3 amino acid sequences across subjects, which suggested private TCR-beta repertoires in all groups.

The V call is TRBV10-2, the J call TRBJ2-7; TRBD2 aligns across 10 bases. Sample: PBMCs. This receptor was identified in a woman between 50 and 59 years old in good health. The CDR3 sequence is CASPYPSGSPEQYF. CDR3 in DNA: TGCGCCAGCCCCTACCCTAGCGGGAGTCCCGAGCAGTACTTC.